The next 30 T cell receptor beta chains were all read from a single sample in a study of PD-L1 blockade in urothelial cancer. Sequenced by immunoSEQ multiplex PCR; TCRdb stores in-frame clones only, minus some. The sample yields just over 35,000 clones, roughly 38% seen once. The sample here was tumor tissue, taken before atezolizumab (anti-PD-L1) treatment. All receptors come from a man in his sixties with urothelial cancer.

This clone was observed a single time. This chain links TRBV9 with TRBJ2-7, with 10 bases fitting TRBD1. CDR3 length: 15 residues. V lost 2 bases, J lost 2 bases, and 4 bases stayed unmatched. CDR1 and CDR2 from the germline V gene are SGDLS and YYNGEE. The CDR3 loop is CASSVSGTGAYEQYF. The CDR3 nucleotides read TGTGCCAGCAGCGTGTCCGGGACAGGGGCCTACGAGCAGTACTTC.

Of note for this clone: An end of the junction does not agree with germline; a read error may underlie this. This chain joins TRBV9 and TRBJ2-7; no firm D call. This CDR3 is 12 amino acids long. Germline assignment: CDR1 SGDLS and CDR2 YYNGEE. CDR3 bases: TGTGCCAGCAGCGTTTCATCCGGTCACCGGGACTTC. Protein: CASSVSSGHRDF.

This rearrangement joins TRBV6-8 to TRBJ1-2, with D possibly matching TRBD1 (6 bases). The CDR3 is 13 residues long. V was pared by 4 bases and J by 2 bases, with 8 bases between. Germline V gene lookup returns CDR1 MNHGY and CDR2 SAAAGT. The chain's CDR3 is CASSLTGNYGYTF. In DNA form, the CDR3 reads TGTGCCAGCAGTTTAACAGGGAACTATGGCTACACCTTC.

This clone was seen a handful of times. The rearrangement joins TRBV1 to TRBJ2-2; whether TRBD1, the table's D call, matches the DNA was not checked. TRBV1 is flagged as a pseudogene. This CDR3 contains 15 residues. The CDR3 DNA follows: TGCGCCAGCAACACGGGACAGGGGGGACCCGGGGAGCTGTTTTTT. This sequence encodes CASNTGQGGPGELFF.

This clone was observed a few times. This chain uses TRBV11-3 with TRBJ1-6, with TRBD1 identical over 9 bases. V trimming: 5 bases; J trimming: 7 bases; junction bases outside the gene matches: 6. The CDR3 length is 15 residues. Germline V gene sequence: CDR1 SGHNT, CDR2 YENEEA. This chain's CDR3 is CASSPIDRGNSPLHF. The CDR3 nucleotides read TGTGCCAGCAGCCCCATAGACAGGGGGAATTCACCCCTCCACTTT.

By its share, this clone is medium-sized. CDR3 bases: TGTGCCACCAGCAGAGGGCAAGCGGGAGACACAGATACGCAGTATTTT. Its translation is CATSRGQAGDTDTQYF. V usage is TRBV15 and J usage is TRBJ2-3; 8 positions agree with TRBD2. The CDR3 has 16 amino acids. The germline V gene has CDR1 LNHNV and CDR2 YYDKDF (reference sequence). The ends lost 1 base at V and 2 bases at J; junction bases unmatched: 5.

This clone has a handful of counts. This chain links TRBV14 with TRBJ2-2; D gene ambiguous. The germline CDR1 and CDR2 sequences are SGHDN and FVKESK. Trimming took 5 bases from V and 5 from J, leaving 6 bases between them. CDR3 length equals 12 residues. In nucleotides, the CDR3 is TGTGCCAGCAGCTTTTCAACCGGGGAGCTGTTTTTT. It specifies CASSFSTGELFF.

The chain combines TRBV1 with TRBJ2-5; the D call TRBD2 from the table was never checked on the DNA. TRBV1 is shown as a pseudogene. There are 17 residues in the CDR3. CDR3 sequence: CATTSGGHAGTKKTQYF. As DNA, the CDR3 is TGCGCTACGACTAGCGGGGGGCACGCCGGGACGAAGAAAACCCAGTACTTC.

This clone occurred a few times. The chain has TRBV5-1 and TRBJ2-1; 8 positions match TRBD2. V shed 5 bases, J shed 8 bases, and the junction held 9 bases outside the gene matches. The CDR3 has 14 residues. CDR1 SGHRS and CDR2 YFSETQ come from the germline V gene. CDR3 residues: CASSRTGGPDEQFF. The DNA for the CDR3 is TGCGCCAGCAGTCGAACGGGAGGGCCTGATGAGCAGTTCTTC.

The V call is TRBV10-1, the J call TRBJ1-4; D may be TRBD1 (6 bases). The CDR3 extends over 13 amino acids. Germline CDR1 and CDR2: WNHNN and SYGVQD (reference sequence). V gave up 3 bases and J gave up 10 bases, with 12 bases separating them. The CDR3 region is CASSEGRGGKLFF. CDR3 bases: TGCGCCAGCAGTGAAGGCAGGGGTGGAAAACTGTTTTTT.

A word on this clone: The junction departs from the called germline gene at one end, perhaps through a read error. The DNA has a base that is unclear or was not read; X is used for its residue. The V gene is TRBV28, the J gene TRBJ2-5, with 16 bases identical to TRBD2. Per germline, CDR1 MDHEN and CDR2 SYDVKM. This CDR3 is built from 19 residues. CDR3 nucleotides: TGTGCCAGCAGTGGGGAAGCCGGGACTAGCGGGAGGGTCCAAGAGACCCARTACTTC. This codes for CASSGEAGTSGRVQETXYF. The whole CDR3 sequence reads CASSGEAGTSGRVQETQYF.

The J gene is TRBJ1-5, the V gene TRBV6-7; D is uncertain. TRBV6-7 has ORF status, its function being uncertain. Trimming took off 0 bases at V and 4 bases at J, with 7 bases between the two ends. The CDR3 length is 14 residues. CDR3 residues: CASSYSKANQPQHF. The CDR3, as DNA: TGTGCCAGCAGTTACTCGAAGGCGAATCAGCCCCAGCATTTT.

This clone was picked up many times. This chain uses TRBV11-3 with TRBJ2-1; 9 bases fit TRBD2. This CDR3 is built from 16 residues. With V trimmed by 3 bases and J by 2 bases, 5 bases remained unmatched. Per germline, CDR1 SGHNT and CDR2 YENEEA. CDR3 DNA: TGTGCCAGCAGCTTCCAAGCGGGAGGCGCCTACAATGAGCAGTTCTTC. Translated, it gives CASSFQAGGAYNEQFF.

This clone was seen many times. No DNA is shown, since the ends of the CDR3 on it are uncertain; the CDR3 is the one TCRdb lists. The CDR3 is CASSSAPGQGYEQYF. The gene calls are TRBV2 and TRBJ2-7; the D call of TRBD1 is as the table states it, not checked on the DNA. Germline V CDR1 and CDR2: SNHLY, FYNNEI. The CDR3 length equals 15 residues, ends included.

The chain uses TRBV10-1 and TRBJ2-7, with D perhaps matching TRBD1 (5 bases). The V gene lost 4 bases and the J gene lost 6 bases, with 10 bases spanning the gap. CDR3 size: 12 residues. Germline values: CDR1 WNHNN, CDR2 SYGVQD (reference sequence). The CDR3 sequence: CASSVGQGEQYF. The DNA for the CDR3 is TGCGCCAGCAGTGTAGGCCAGGGCGAGCAGTACTTC.

This clone appeared a few times. V and J are TRBV19 and TRBJ2-7, with TRBD1 matching over 7 bases. Germline V gene sequence: CDR1 LNHDA, CDR2 SQIVND (reference sequence). The CDR3 runs to 15 residues. The V segment lost 3 bases and the J segment 4 bases; nucleotides outside the gene matches: 9. The CDR3 coding sequence is TGTGCCAGTAGTATTGGGGCGAGGGGGCTTTACGAGCAGTACTTC. Amino acids: CASSIGARGLYEQYF.

This clone came up many times. The gene calls are TRBV9 and TRBJ2-1; no definite D call. V lost 7 bases and J 0 bases, leaving 20 bases between the germline ends. Germline CDR1 reads SGDLS; CDR2 reads YYNGEE. CDR3 length: 17 amino acids. The CDR3 region has the DNA TGTGCCAGCGCCCAAGTGGTGGGGTTCAGCTCCTACAATGAGCAGTTCTTC. Protein: CASAQVVGFSSYNEQFF. The whole variable domain, filled in from reference TRBV9 and TRBJ2-1, reads DSGVTQTPKHLITATGQRVTLRCSPRSGDLSVYWYQQSLDQGLQFLIQYYNGEERAKGNILERFSAQQFPDLHSELNLSSLELGDSALYFCASAQVVGFSSYNEQFFGPGTRLTVL.

This clone was picked up a small number of times. The CDR3 region has the DNA TGTGCCACCAATGGCGGGGCGGGCAATCAGCCCCAGCATTTT. As protein: CATNGGAGNQPQHF. The chain has TRBV19 and TRBJ1-5; a possible D gene is TRBD1 (5 bases). The CDR3 is 14 amino acids. The V gene's germline CDR1 is LNHDA and CDR2 SQIVND (reference sequence). V gave up 10 bases and J gave up 2 bases, with 15 bases separating them.

The chain employs TRBV6-7 and TRBJ1-6; TRBD1 aligns across 7 bases. TRBV6-7 is known as an ORF, though its function is uncertain. V lost 4 bases and J lost 9; bases outside the gene matches: 6. The length of the CDR3 is 14 residues. Here the CDR3 reads CASSSSGGGSPLHF. CDR3 coding DNA: TGTGCCAGCAGTTCATCAGGGGGGGGTTCACCCCTCCACTTT.

The chain employs TRBV6-8 and TRBJ1-5; D is unclear. Deletions cut 4 bases from V and 6 bases from J, with 7 bases between. There are 12 residues in the CDR3. Germline CDR1 is MNHGY and CDR2 is SAAAGT. The chain's CDR3 is CASSSPFQPQHF. CDR3 bases: TGTGCCAGCAGTTCCCCTTTTCAGCCCCAGCATTTT.

The CDR3 loop is CSALGQGAPEAFF. CDR3 bases: TGCAGCGCCTTGGGACAGGGGGCTCCTGAAGCTTTCTTT. The chain couples TRBV29-1 to TRBJ1-1; TRBD1 aligns across 12 bases. Looked up from germline, CDR1 is SQVTM and CDR2 is ANQGSEA. Trimming took 7 bases from V and 6 from J; bases not matched to a gene: 6. CDR3 length: 13 residues.

This clone was recorded a few times. The chain is built from TRBV27 and TRBJ2-7; 11 nucleotides match TRBD1. This CDR3 has 16 amino acids. The ends lost 5 bases at V and 0 bases at J; junction bases unmatched: 6. Germline V gene data show CDR1 as MNHEY and CDR2 as SMNVEV (reference sequence). The chain's CDR3 is CASSLLGTGGSYEQYF. CDR3 in DNA: TGTGCCAGCAGTCTCCTTGGGACAGGGGGCTCCTACGAGCAGTACTTC.

The sample holds a few counts of this clone. The genes are TRBV6-8 and TRBJ1-2; D uncertain. Per germline, CDR1 MNHGY and CDR2 SAAAGT. This CDR3 has 13 amino acids. V lost 4 bases, J lost 0 bases, and 6 bases lay in between. CDR3 in DNA: TGTGCCAGCAGTTGGTTAGCTAACTATGGCTACACCTTC. Translating gives CASSWLANYGYTF.

This chain links TRBV18 with TRBJ2-1; the match to TRBD2 covers 13 bases. J was trimmed by 5 bases and V by 0 bases; bases with no gene match: 7. In germline, CDR1 is KGHSH, CDR2 LQKENI. This CDR3 has 18 residues. CDR3 residues: CASSPPSTSGGRDNEQFF. CDR3 in DNA: TGTGCCAGCTCACCACCTTCGACTAGCGGGGGGAGGGACAATGAGCAGTTCTTC.

The chain joins TRBV5-1 to TRBJ2-7; 9 bases align to TRBD1. Per the germline V gene, CDR1 is SGHRS and CDR2 is YFSETQ. Trimming removed 6 bases from V and 3 bases from J; junction bases left unmatched: 7. The CDR3 has 14 amino acids. This CDR3 reads CASNDPGQGYEQYF. Here the CDR3 DNA reads TGCGCCAGCAACGACCCGGGACAGGGCTACGAGCAGTACTTC.

This clone was counted ten times or more. The chain combines TRBV9 with TRBJ1-2; D not certain. Trimming left V 0 bases short and J 2 bases short, with 5 bases between. The germline CDR1 and CDR2 sequences are SGDLS and YYNGEE. The CDR3 has 13 amino acids. The CDR3 bases are TGTGCCAGCAGCGTAGACCAGAACTATGGCTACACCTTC. It encodes CASSVDQNYGYTF. Full variable domain (rest looked up from reference TRBV9 and TRBJ1-2): DSGVTQTPKHLITATGQRVTLRCSPRSGDLSVYWYQQSLDQGLQFLIQYYNGEERAKGNILERFSAQQFPDLHSELNLSSLELGDSALYFCASSVDQNYGYTFGSGTRLTVV.

The chain recombines TRBV2 with TRBJ2-7; 8 bases are shared with TRBD1. Unmatched junction bases numbered 4, after V lost 3 bases and J lost 3 bases. The CDR3 loop spans 14 amino acids. The germline gives CDR1 SNHLY, CDR2 FYNNEI. CDR3 sequence (DNA): TGTGCCAGCAGTGAGTCCACAGGGGGCTACGAGCAGTACTTC. It translates to CASSESTGGYEQYF.

The rearrangement joins TRBV10-3 to TRBJ2-3, with D possibly being TRBD2 (6 bases). The CDR3 has 14 residues. V lost 2 bases to trimming and J lost 8 bases, with 14 bases between them. Germline CDR1 reads ENHRY; CDR2 reads SYGVKD. This chain's CDR3 is CAISEGGNRGTQYF. The CDR3 coding sequence is TGTGCCATCAGTGAGGGCGGGAATCGGGGTACGCAGTATTTT.

V is TRBV1 and J is TRBJ2-2; the DNA was not used to check the table's D call, TRBD2. TRBV1 is a known pseudogene. The CDR3 contains 19 residues. CDR3 protein: CASSQEGLAGGPNTGELFF. CDR3 nucleotides: TGCGCCAGCAGCCAAGAGGGCCTAGCGGGGGGCCCGAACACCGGGGAGCTGTTTTTT.

The chain links TRBV12-5 to TRBJ2-5; D is perhaps TRBD1 or TRBD2 (6 bases each). The CDR3 consists of 15 residues. V was pared by 0 bases and J by 4 bases, with 12 bases between. CDR1 LGHNT and CDR2 FRNRAP come from the germline V gene. The CDR3 DNA reads as TGTGCTAGTGGTTTGGTACACGGGGGCTTAGAGACCCAGTACTTC. Protein: CASGLVHGGLETQYF.